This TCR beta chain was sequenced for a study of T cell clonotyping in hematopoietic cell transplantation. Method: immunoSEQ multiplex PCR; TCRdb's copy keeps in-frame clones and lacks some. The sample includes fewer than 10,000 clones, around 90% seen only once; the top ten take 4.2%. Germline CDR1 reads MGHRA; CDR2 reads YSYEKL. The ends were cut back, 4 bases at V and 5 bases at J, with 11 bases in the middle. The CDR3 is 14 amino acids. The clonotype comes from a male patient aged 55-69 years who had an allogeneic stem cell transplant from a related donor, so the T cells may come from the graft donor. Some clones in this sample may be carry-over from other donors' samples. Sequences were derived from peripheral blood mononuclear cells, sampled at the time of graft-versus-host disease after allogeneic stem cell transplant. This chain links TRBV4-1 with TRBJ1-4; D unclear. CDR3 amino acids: CASSRPQVNEKLFF. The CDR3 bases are TGCGCCAGCAGCCGACCGCAGGTGAATGAAAAACTGTTTTTT.